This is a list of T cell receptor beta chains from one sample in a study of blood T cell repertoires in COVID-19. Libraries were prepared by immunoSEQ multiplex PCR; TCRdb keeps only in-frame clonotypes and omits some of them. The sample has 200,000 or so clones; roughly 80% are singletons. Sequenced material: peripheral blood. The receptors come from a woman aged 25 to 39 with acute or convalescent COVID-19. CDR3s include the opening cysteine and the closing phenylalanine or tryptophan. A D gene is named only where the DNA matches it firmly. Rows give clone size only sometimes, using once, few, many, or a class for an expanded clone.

cdr3_aa: CASSYSPSPEAFF; cdr3_nt: TGTGCCAGCAGTTACTCGCCTAGCCCCGAAGCTTTCTTT; j_call: TRBJ1-1; v_call: TRBV6-6; clone_size: .; d_call: .
cdr3_aa: CASSHTSGGGVYEQYF; cdr3_nt: TGCGCCAGCAGCCACACTAGCGGAGGGGGTGTCTACGAGCAGTACTTC; j_call: TRBJ2-7; v_call: TRBV4-3; clone_size: .; d_call: TRBD2
cdr3_aa: CASSKETGTGGNIQYF; cdr3_nt: TGTGCCAGCAGTAAAGAAACCGGGACAGGGGGCAACATTCAGTACTTC; j_call: TRBJ2-4; v_call: TRBV25-1; clone_size: .; d_call: TRBD1
cdr3_aa: CASSERDRAWEANEQFF; cdr3_nt: TGTGCCAGCAGCGAACGGGACAGGGCGTGGGAAGCCAATGAGCAGTTCTTC; j_call: TRBJ2-1; v_call: TRBV13; clone_size: .; d_call: TRBD1
cdr3_aa: CASSLAQGTVYEQYF; cdr3_nt: TGTGCCAGCAGCTTAGCGCAGGGGACCGTGTACGAGCAGTACTTC; j_call: TRBJ2-7; v_call: TRBV7-9; clone_size: .; d_call: .
cdr3_aa: CASSTGQGNSGNTIYF; cdr3_nt: TGTGCCAGCTCAACGGGACAGGGGAACTCTGGAAACACCATATATTTT; j_call: TRBJ1-3; v_call: TRBV18; clone_size: .; d_call: TRBD1
cdr3_aa: CASSHPTAIMNTEAFF; cdr3_nt: TGTGCCAGCAGTCATCCGACAGCTATCATGAACACTGAAGCTTTCTTT; j_call: TRBJ1-1; v_call: TRBV6-2/TRBV6-3; clone_size: .; d_call: .
cdr3_aa: CASRTTGFGEKLFF; cdr3_nt: TGTGCCAGCAGGACGACAGGGTTCGGCGAAAAACTGTTTTTT; j_call: TRBJ1-4; v_call: TRBV28; clone_size: .; d_call: TRBD1
cdr3_aa: CASSPRSTLVETQYF; cdr3_nt: TGTGCCAGCAGCCCCCGATCTACCCTCGTGGAGACCCAGTACTTC; j_call: TRBJ2-5; v_call: TRBV7-8; clone_size: .; d_call: .
cdr3_aa: CARSEPQGPTYGYTF; cdr3_nt: TGCGCCCGCTCTGAACCACAGGGACCTACCTATGGCTACACCTTC; j_call: TRBJ1-2; v_call: TRBV5-1; clone_size: once; d_call: .
cdr3_aa: CASSAGNSYNEQFF; cdr3_nt: TGTGCCAGCAGCGCGGGGAACTCCTACAATGAGCAGTTCTTC; j_call: TRBJ2-1; v_call: TRBV7-2; clone_size: once; d_call: .
cdr3_aa: CASSPGGGQAFF; cdr3_nt: TGTGCCAGTAGCCCAGGGGGAGGACAGGCTTTCTTT; j_call: TRBJ1-1; v_call: TRBV19; clone_size: .; d_call: TRBD1
cdr3_aa: CASSLSPSAIETQYF; cdr3_nt: TGTGCCAGCAGTCTTTCCCCTAGCGCGATAGAGACCCAGTACTTC; j_call: TRBJ2-5; v_call: TRBV27; clone_size: .; d_call: .
cdr3_aa: CASGDGTSGAPEQFF; cdr3_nt: TGTGCCAGCGGCGACGGGACTAGCGGGGCCCCGGAGCAGTTCTTC; j_call: TRBJ2-1; v_call: TRBV7-2; clone_size: .; d_call: TRBD2
cdr3_aa: CASSSVRYTGELFF; cdr3_nt: TGTGCCAGCAGTTCCGTGAGGTACACCGGGGAGCTGTTTTTT; j_call: TRBJ2-2; v_call: TRBV28; clone_size: .; d_call: .
cdr3_aa: CASSLRWIGLERNEQFF; cdr3_nt: TGTGCCAGCAGTTTAAGGTGGATTGGACTAGAGCGCAATGAGCAGTTCTTC; j_call: TRBJ2-1; v_call: TRBV27; clone_size: .; d_call: TRBD2
cdr3_aa: CASSLAGRLANYGYTF; cdr3_nt: TGTGCCAGCAGCTTAGCGGGGCGGTTAGCTAACTATGGCTACACCTTC; j_call: TRBJ1-2; v_call: TRBV7-2; clone_size: .; d_call: .
cdr3_aa: CASSPTRQYPGYNEQFF; cdr3_nt: TGCGCCAGCAGCCCCACCCGACAGTACCCAGGCTACAATGAGCAGTTCTTC; j_call: TRBJ2-1; v_call: TRBV4-3; clone_size: .; d_call: .
cdr3_aa: CASSFADRANGYTF; cdr3_nt: TGCGCCAGCAGCTTCGCGGACAGGGCTAATGGCTACACCTTC; j_call: TRBJ1-2; v_call: TRBV5-1; clone_size: .; d_call: TRBD1
cdr3_aa: CASSPRTDEQYF; cdr3_nt: TGTGCCAGCAGCCCAAGGACAGACGAGCAGTACTTC; j_call: TRBJ2-7; v_call: TRBV3-1/TRBV3-2; clone_size: .; d_call: .
cdr3_aa: CASSRLWVRLAGGANEQFF; cdr3_nt: TGTGCCAGCAGCCGTCTATGGGTGCGACTAGCGGGGGGAGCCAATGAGCAGTTCTTC; j_call: TRBJ2-1; v_call: TRBV7-8; clone_size: .; d_call: TRBD2
cdr3_aa: CASRRTGLGTGELFF; cdr3_nt: TGTGCCAGCAGACGAACAGGGCTGGGCACCGGGGAGCTGTTTTTT; j_call: TRBJ2-2; v_call: TRBV6-5; clone_size: many; d_call: .
cdr3_aa: CASSPPGVRSYEQYF; cdr3_nt: TGTGCCAGCAGCCCACCGGGAGTTCGCTCCTACGAGCAGTACTTC; j_call: TRBJ2-7; v_call: TRBV27; clone_size: once; d_call: .
cdr3_aa: CASIAVSGNTIYF; cdr3_nt: TGTGCCAGCATTGCGGTCTCTGGAAACACCATATATTTT; j_call: TRBJ1-3; v_call: TRBV27; clone_size: .; d_call: .
cdr3_aa: CASSSGRAGEQFF; cdr3_nt: TGTGCCAGCAGTAGCGGGAGGGCCGGTGAGCAGTTCTTC; j_call: TRBJ2-1; v_call: TRBV27; clone_size: once; d_call: TRBD2
cdr3_aa: CASSLGAGNEQYF; cdr3_nt: TGTGCCAGCAGCCTGGGTGCGGGAAACGAGCAGTACTTC; j_call: TRBJ2-7; v_call: TRBV7-9; clone_size: .; d_call: .
cdr3_aa: CASTTGTGVGYTF; cdr3_nt: TGTGCCAGCACTACCGGGACAGGGGTCGGCTACACCTTC; j_call: TRBJ1-2; v_call: TRBV7-8; clone_size: .; d_call: TRBD1
cdr3_aa: CASSLGTIKFF; cdr3_nt: TGCGCCAGCAGCTTGGGGACAATTAAGTTCTTC; j_call: TRBJ2-1; v_call: TRBV5-1; clone_size: .; d_call: .
cdr3_aa: CASSLGKNTGELFF; cdr3_nt: TGTGCCAGCAGCTTAGGCAAGAACACCGGGGAGCTGTTTTTT; j_call: TRBJ2-2; v_call: TRBV13; clone_size: few; d_call: .
cdr3_aa: CASRTEQGPGSYEQYF; cdr3_nt: TGTGCCAGCAGAACGGAACAGGGGCCGGGCTCCTACGAGCAGTACTTC; j_call: TRBJ2-7; v_call: TRBV2; clone_size: .; d_call: TRBD1
cdr3_aa: CASSLGQGQNSPLHF; cdr3_nt: TGTGCCAGCAGCCTAGGACAGGGCCAAAATTCACCCCTCCACTTT; j_call: TRBJ1-6; v_call: TRBV3-1/TRBV3-2; clone_size: .; d_call: TRBD1
cdr3_aa: CASSYLGQGPEQFF; cdr3_nt: TGTGCCAGCAGCTATTTAGGACAGGGCCCCGAGCAGTTCTTC; j_call: TRBJ2-1; v_call: TRBV5-6; clone_size: .; d_call: TRBD1
cdr3_aa: CASSSPRERGTYEQYF; cdr3_nt: TGTGCCAGCAGTTCCCCCCGGGAGCGGGGAACCTACGAGCAGTACTTC; j_call: TRBJ2-7; v_call: TRBV28; clone_size: .; d_call: TRBD2
cdr3_aa: CASSHAGSGEKLFF; cdr3_nt: TGTGCCAGCAGCCACGCCGGGTCGGGAGAAAAACTGTTTTTT; j_call: TRBJ1-4; v_call: TRBV6-6; clone_size: .; d_call: .
cdr3_aa: CASSQTGLAGGGEQYF; cdr3_nt: TGTGCCAGCAGCCAGACGGGACTAGCGGGAGGCGGAGAGCAGTACTTC; j_call: TRBJ2-7; v_call: TRBV4-2; clone_size: few; d_call: TRBD2
cdr3_aa: CASSLAPSGGANEQFF; cdr3_nt: TGTGCCAGCAGCTTAGCGCCCAGCGGGGGGGCCAATGAGCAGTTCTTC; j_call: TRBJ2-1; v_call: TRBV7-6; clone_size: .; d_call: TRBD2
cdr3_aa: CASSQEVGDRVDQPQHF; cdr3_nt: TGCGCCAGCAGCCAAGAAGTGGGGGACAGGGTCGATCAGCCCCAGCATTTT; j_call: TRBJ1-5; v_call: TRBV4-3; clone_size: .; d_call: TRBD1
cdr3_aa: CASSRGTGGSPLHF; cdr3_nt: TGTGCCAGCAGCAGGGGGACAGGGGGTTCACCCCTCCACTTT; j_call: TRBJ1-6; v_call: TRBV11-2; clone_size: .; d_call: TRBD1
cdr3_aa: CASSTHGLSYEQYF; cdr3_nt: TGTGCCAGTAGCACCCACGGACTCTCCTACGAGCAGTACTTC; j_call: TRBJ2-7; v_call: TRBV19; clone_size: .; d_call: .
cdr3_aa: CASSWTTANSYEQYF; cdr3_nt: TGCGCCAGCAGCTGGACGACAGCTAACTCCTACGAGCAGTACTTC; j_call: TRBJ2-7; v_call: TRBV5-1; clone_size: .; d_call: .
cdr3_aa: CASSPTGARSEAFF; cdr3_nt: TGTGCCAGCTCACCCACAGGGGCGCGATCTGAAGCTTTCTTT; j_call: TRBJ1-1; v_call: TRBV18; clone_size: .; d_call: TRBD1
cdr3_aa: CASSPDGGYGYTF; cdr3_nt: TGTGCCAGCAGCCCCGACGGGGGCTATGGCTACACCTTC; j_call: TRBJ1-2; v_call: TRBV7-9; clone_size: .; d_call: .
cdr3_aa: CAISESRTGGNYEQYF; cdr3_nt: TGTGCCATCAGTGAGTCGAGGACAGGGGGGAACTACGAGCAGTACTTC; j_call: TRBJ2-7; v_call: TRBV10-3; clone_size: few; d_call: TRBD1
cdr3_aa: CASSLSGSNYGYTF; cdr3_nt: TGTGCCAGCAGTTTATCGGGGAGTAACTATGGCTACACCTTC; j_call: TRBJ1-2; v_call: TRBV27; clone_size: .; d_call: .
cdr3_aa: CASSSVARDRVADTEAFF; cdr3_nt: TGTGCCAGCAGCTCCGTGGCCCGAGACAGGGTTGCGGACACTGAAGCTTTCTTT; j_call: TRBJ1-1; v_call: TRBV7-2; clone_size: .; d_call: TRBD1
cdr3_aa: CASSSTGGDRYEQYF; cdr3_nt: TGTGCCAGCAGCTCCACAGGGGGCGATCGCTACGAGCAGTACTTC; j_call: TRBJ2-7; v_call: TRBV7-8; clone_size: .; d_call: TRBD1
cdr3_aa: CASSIGRRTDEQYF; cdr3_nt: TGTGCCAGTAGTATAGGAAGGAGGACAGACGAGCAGTACTTC; j_call: TRBJ2-7; v_call: TRBV19; clone_size: .; d_call: .